The T cell receptor beta chain under discussion was sequenced for a study of T cells in narcolepsy. Across the study: Patients with NT1 or NT2 and healthy control donors were enrolled. Study-wide points: Healthy controls reportedly lacked the autoreactive clonotypes serially found in patients' blood.

This CDR3 comprises 13 residues. The germline V and J ends were trimmed by 7 bases and 2 bases, with 13 bases remaining between them. Germline V gene data show CDR1 as SQVTM and CDR2 as ANQGSEA. Worth noting for this clone: Its antigen is not identified.

Method: immunoSEQ multiplex PCR; TCRdb's copy keeps in-frame clones and lacks some. The sample carries fewer than 30,000 clones, about nine tenths recorded once. The chain employs TRBV29-1 and TRBJ2-3; D is possibly TRBD1 or TRBD2 (5 bases each). Specimen: CD45RA- memory CD4+ T cells from PBMCs. This receptor was obtained from a human donor with narcolepsy. The chain's CDR3 is CSAPRGFTDTQYF. DNA for the CDR3: TGCAGCGCTCCCCGGGGCTTCACAGATACGCAGTATTTT.